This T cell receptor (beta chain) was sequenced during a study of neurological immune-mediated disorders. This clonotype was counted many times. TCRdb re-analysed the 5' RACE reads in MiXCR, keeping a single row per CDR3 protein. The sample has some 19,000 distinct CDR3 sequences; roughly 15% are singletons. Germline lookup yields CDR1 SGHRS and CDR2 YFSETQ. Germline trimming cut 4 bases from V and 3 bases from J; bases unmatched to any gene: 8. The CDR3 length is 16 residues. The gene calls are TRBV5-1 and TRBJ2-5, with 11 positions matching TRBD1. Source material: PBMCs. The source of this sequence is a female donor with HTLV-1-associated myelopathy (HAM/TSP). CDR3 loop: CASSQGRDRGEETQYF. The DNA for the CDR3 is TGCGCCAGCAGCCAGGGCCGGGACAGGGGGGAAGAGACCCAGTACTTC.